Listed below are T cell receptor beta chains from one sample, sequenced in a study of tissue T cells after allogeneic stem cell transplantation. Libraries were prepared by immunoSEQ multiplex PCR; TCRdb keeps only in-frame clonotypes and omits some of them. The sample lists around 4,000 clones; about 60% were seen once. Sequences were derived from tissue from the esophagus, sampled at autopsy. These receptors originate from a female donor of 60 years or more with lung cancer. Each CDR3 is given with its conserved first and last residue. A D gene is named only where the DNA matches it firmly.

TRBD2 | TRBV9 | CASSVAGGGAEQYF
. | TRBV19 | CASSIAGPARHQPQHF
. | TRBV7-6 | CASSLGLGNTGELFF
TRBD1 | TRBV5-1 | CASSLGGQESGEQFF
. | TRBV5-5 | CASSPRGGTGANVLTF
TRBD1 | TRBV3-1/TRBV3-2 | CASSPYRGPDEAFF
TRBD2 | TRBV5-6 | CASSLRSGGDTQYF
. | TRBV28 | CASSFPLEGVVSYNEQFF
. | TRBV9 | CASSIRTGELFF
. | TRBV9 | CASSGGQFYEGYTF
. | TRBV7-2 | CASSLGAHGHLINTEAFF
. | TRBV9 | CASSVAPGTKDEQYF
TRBD1 | TRBV11-1 | CASSKQSDRGLSKDF
TRBD1 | TRBV29-1 | CSVLGQGYGYTF
. | TRBV6-2/TRBV6-3 | CASSYSPLTGELFF
. | TRBV9 | CASSVDLLRGDTQYF
. | TRBV30 | CAWSPTGPPLQDTQYF
. | TRBV5-4 | CASSPTVALVYGYTF
. | TRBV7-8 | CASSLVSGGALGDTQYF
. | TRBV7-2 | CASSFLPGAYEQYF
. | TRBV7-2 | CASSLVLNTEAFF
. | TRBV18 | CASSLDRPEQYF
. | TRBV3-1/TRBV3-2 | CASSQDQLVGSGNTIYF
. | TRBV30 | CAFYPREAFF
. | TRBV7-9 | CASSLGGYSNQPQHF
. | TRBV11-2 | CASSLHVVSTDTQYF
. | TRBV10-3 | CAISEGIYGYTF
. | TRBV29-1 | CSAVGDLTKETQYF
. | TRBV5-1 | CASSFLVGALNTGELFF
. | TRBV2 | CASSDRPDVTDTQYF
TRBD1 | TRBV7-6 | CASSWGQYYEQYF
. | TRBV7-2 | CASSLGPGLVDEQYF
. | TRBV14 | CASSYFRGNTEAFF
. | TRBV3-1/TRBV3-2 | CASSQAGYEQFF
. | TRBV7-9 | CASSLAAGDGYTF